The TCR beta chain under discussion was sequenced for a study of cytomegalovirus exposure and HLA in healthy donors. Overall study results and limits: Specificity of a few CMV-associated chains for CMV antigens was verified in vitro. From TCR beta sequences, most subjects' HLA-A and HLA-B alleles were reportedly predicted accurately. Later analysis associated a missense DCLRE1C variant with TCR beta V- and J-gene trimming.

With 60 Vbeta and 13 Jbeta primers, the PCR was carried out. Clones were sequenced by immunoSEQ multiplex PCR, and TCRdb holds only the in-frame ones, with some missing. The sample shows 130,000 or so clones, less than 85% of them seen only once. As for this clone: The antigen is not known.

This clonotype originated in a middle-aged man in good health and CMV-seronegative. Sequencing was carried out using PBMCs.

The CDR3 sequence: CASSLATGGGTDTQYF. The CDR3, as DNA: TGTGCCAGCAGCTTGGCCACAGGGGGCGGCACAGATACGCAGTATTTT. The V call is TRBV7-8, the J call TRBJ2-3; 9 bases line up with TRBD1. CDR1 is SGHVS and CDR2 is FQNEAQ in the germline V gene. The J segment lost 1 base and the V segment lost 3 bases, leaving 5 bases of the junction unmatched. The CDR3 loop spans 16 amino acids.